Given below is one TCR beta chain in context. What it binds is unknown. The length of the CDR3 is 16 residues. Trimming removed 5 bases at V and 5 bases at J, with 21 bases between. CDR1 SGHTA and CDR2 FQGNSA come from the germline V gene. This sample is drawn from a study of cytomegalovirus exposure and HLA in healthy donors. This PCR relied on a set of 60 Vbeta primers and 13 Jbeta primers. The repertoire was sequenced with immunoSEQ multiplex PCR; TCRdb's copy has only in-frame clones and lacks some. The table has about 140,000 clones, approximately 57% seen once. Broader study findings: Cytomegalovirus-associated status was assigned to approximately 160 TCR beta chains. Immune exposure information comprised only CMV serostatus. An observed cluster of highly shared sequence variants was recorded as a likely sequencing artifact.

The sequenced material came from PBMCs. The V and J genes are TRBV7-2 and TRBJ2-5, with D maybe TRBD2 (6 bases). The receptor was derived from a male donor in good health and CMV-seronegative. CDR3: CASSLVPGVGSETQYF. CDR3 DNA sequence: TGTGCCAGCAGCCTCGTCCCGGGGGTGGGGTCGGAGACCCAGTACTTC.